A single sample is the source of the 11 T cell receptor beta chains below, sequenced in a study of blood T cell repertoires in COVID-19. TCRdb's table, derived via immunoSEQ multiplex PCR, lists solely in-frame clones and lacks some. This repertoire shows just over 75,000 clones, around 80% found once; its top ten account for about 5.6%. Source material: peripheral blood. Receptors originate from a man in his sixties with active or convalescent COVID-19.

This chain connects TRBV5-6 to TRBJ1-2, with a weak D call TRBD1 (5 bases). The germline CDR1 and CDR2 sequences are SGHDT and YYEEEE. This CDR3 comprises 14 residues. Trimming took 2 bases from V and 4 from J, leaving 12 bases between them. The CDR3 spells CASSFGQGGYGYTF. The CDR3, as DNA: TGTGCCAGCAGCTTTGGGCAGGGAGGCTATGGCTACACCTTC.

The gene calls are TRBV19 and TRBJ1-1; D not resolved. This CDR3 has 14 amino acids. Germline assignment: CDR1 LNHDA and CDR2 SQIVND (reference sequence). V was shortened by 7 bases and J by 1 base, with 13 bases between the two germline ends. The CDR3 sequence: CASIPAGSNTEAFF. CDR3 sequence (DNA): TGTGCCAGTATCCCGGCAGGTTCGAACACTGAAGCTTTCTTT.

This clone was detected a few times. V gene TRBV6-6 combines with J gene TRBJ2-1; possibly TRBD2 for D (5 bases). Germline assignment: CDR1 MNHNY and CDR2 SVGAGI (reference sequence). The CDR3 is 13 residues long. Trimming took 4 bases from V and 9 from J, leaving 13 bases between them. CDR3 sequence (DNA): TGTGCCAGCAGTTTCACCCTAGCTTCTGAGCAGTTCTTC. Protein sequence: CASSFTLASEQFF.

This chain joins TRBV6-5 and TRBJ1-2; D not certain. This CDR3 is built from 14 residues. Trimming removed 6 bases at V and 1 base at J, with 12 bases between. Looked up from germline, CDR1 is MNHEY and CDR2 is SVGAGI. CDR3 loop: CASSLREDNYGYTF. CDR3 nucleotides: TGTGCCAGCAGCCTCCGGGAAGATAACTATGGCTACACCTTC.

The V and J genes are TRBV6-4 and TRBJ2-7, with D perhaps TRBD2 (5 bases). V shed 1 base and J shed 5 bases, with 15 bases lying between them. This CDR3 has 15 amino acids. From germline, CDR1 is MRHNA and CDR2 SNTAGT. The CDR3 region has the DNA TGTGCCAGCAGTGACTTTCCCCGGGGAGTCCACGAGCAGTACTTC. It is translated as CASSDFPRGVHEQYF.

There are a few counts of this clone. The CDR3 bases are TGTGCCAGCAGCTTAAGTCAGGAAAACATTCAGTACTTC. It encodes CASSLSQENIQYF. The rearrangement joins TRBV5-4 to TRBJ2-4; no clear D. Germline-derived CDR1 and CDR2 are SGHNT and YYREEE (reference sequence). CDR3 length equals 13 residues. Trimming cost V 2 bases and J 5 bases, with 8 bases left between them.

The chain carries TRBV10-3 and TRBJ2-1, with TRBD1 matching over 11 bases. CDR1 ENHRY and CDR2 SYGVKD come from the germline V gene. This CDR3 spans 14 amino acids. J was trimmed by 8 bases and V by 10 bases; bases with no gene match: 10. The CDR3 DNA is TGTGCCACGTACCGGGACAGGGGGAAAGATGAGCAGTTCTTC. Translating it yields CATYRDRGKDEQFF.

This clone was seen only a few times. The CDR3 nucleotides are TGTGCCAGCAGCTTAGGGACAGGGGGCGTTACTAACTATGGCTACACCTTC. It is translated as CASSLGTGGVTNYGYTF. The chain combines TRBV7-2 with TRBJ1-2; 11 nucleotides agree with TRBD1. CDR3 length: 17 residues. Germline lookup yields CDR1 SGHTA and CDR2 FQGNSA. V dropped 1 base and J dropped 0; count of bases not matched to a gene: 4.

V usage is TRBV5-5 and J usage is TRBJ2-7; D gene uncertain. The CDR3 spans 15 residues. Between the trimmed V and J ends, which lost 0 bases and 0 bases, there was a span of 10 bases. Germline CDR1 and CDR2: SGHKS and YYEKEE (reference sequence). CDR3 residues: CASSLGQSPSYEQYF. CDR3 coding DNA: TGTGCCAGCAGCTTGGGGCAATCCCCCTCCTACGAGCAGTACTTC.

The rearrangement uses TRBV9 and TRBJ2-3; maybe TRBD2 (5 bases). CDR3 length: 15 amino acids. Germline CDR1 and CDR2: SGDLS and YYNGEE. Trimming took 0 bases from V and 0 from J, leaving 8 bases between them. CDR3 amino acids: CASSVGGLSTDTQYF. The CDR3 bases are TGTGCCAGCAGCGTAGGCGGGTTGAGCACAGATACGCAGTATTTT. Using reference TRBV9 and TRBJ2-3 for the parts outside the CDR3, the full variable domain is DSGVTQTPKHLITATGQRVTLRCSPRSGDLSVYWYQQSLDQGLQFLIQYYNGEERAKGNILERFSAQQFPDLHSELNLSSLELGDSALYFCASSVGGLSTDTQYFGPGTRLTVL.

In nucleotides, the CDR3 is TGTGCCAGCAGCGTAGGGGGGACAAGTAATTCACCCCTCCACTTT. Translating gives CASSVGGTSNSPLHF. The rearrangement links TRBV9 to TRBJ1-6, with D tentatively TRBD1 (6 bases). CDR1 is SGDLS, CDR2 YYNGEE, per germline. V gave up 0 bases and J gave up 6 bases, with 10 bases separating them. This CDR3 contains 15 residues.